This T cell receptor (beta chain) is from a study of T cells after yellow fever vaccination. Across the study: Preparation of the low-cell-number fractions used SMART-Seq v4 Ultra Low Input.

Study-wide points: Abundant clonotypes from the bulk population could get into FACS-sorted repertoires as contaminants. There was a small share of clonotypes that showed up in both the CD4 and CD8 compartments.

This clonotype was found many times. Antigen: not known. A 5'RACE template-switching step, the method used to make TCR cDNA, added a universal primer site and UMIs. TCRdb re-analysed the 5' RACE reads in MiXCR, keeping a single row per CDR3 protein. This table holds around 250,000 distinct CDR3 sequences, about 5.2% found once. Trimming stripped 0 bases from V and 3 bases from J, with 11 bases between. The CDR3 length is 15 residues. Germline V CDR1 and CDR2: SGDLS, YYNGEE. This chain joins TRBV9 and TRBJ2-3; TRBD2 is a possible D gene (5 bases). The sequence derives from a man between 18 and 29 years old who received the YFV17D yellow fever vaccine. Sequencing was performed on CD4+ T cells sorted from PBMCs, taken on the day of the yellow fever booster vaccination. The CDR3 loop reads CASSVDGVGTDTQYF. The CDR3 region has the DNA TGTGCCAGCAGCGTAGACGGGGTTGGGACAGATACGCAGTATTTT. Supplemented by reference TRBV9 and TRBJ2-3, the full variable domain reads DSGVTQTPKHLITATGQRVTLRCSPRSGDLSVYWYQQSLDQGLQFLIQYYNGEERAKGNILERFSAQQFPDLHSELNLSSLELGDSALYFCASSVDGVGTDTQYFGPGTRLTVL.